This TCR beta chain stems from a study of cytomegalovirus exposure and HLA in healthy donors. Study-level points and caveats: In a later analysis, common viral pathogens appeared linked to several of the most significant clusters.

Germline V gene data show CDR1 as MNHEY and CDR2 as SMNVEV (reference sequence). This CDR3 spans 15 amino acids. V was pared by 8 bases and J by 8 bases, with 12 bases of the junction left unmatched. This clone was seen a few times. Its target is not known. 13 Jbeta primers and 60 Vbeta primers were used for the PCR. TCRdb keeps only in-frame clones here, not all; method: immunoSEQ multiplex PCR. The repertoire consists of roughly 150,000 clones, with roughly 70% occurring once and the leading ten covering 2.5% to 3.5%. V is TRBV27 and J is TRBJ2-2; 9 bases are shared with TRBD2. This sequence originates from a male donor in good health and CMV-seronegative. The sequencing sample was made of PBMCs. CDR3 nucleotides: TGTGCCAGCGGACCGTTAGCGGGAGTTCTTGGGGAGCTGTTTTTT. Its protein is CASGPLAGVLGELFF.